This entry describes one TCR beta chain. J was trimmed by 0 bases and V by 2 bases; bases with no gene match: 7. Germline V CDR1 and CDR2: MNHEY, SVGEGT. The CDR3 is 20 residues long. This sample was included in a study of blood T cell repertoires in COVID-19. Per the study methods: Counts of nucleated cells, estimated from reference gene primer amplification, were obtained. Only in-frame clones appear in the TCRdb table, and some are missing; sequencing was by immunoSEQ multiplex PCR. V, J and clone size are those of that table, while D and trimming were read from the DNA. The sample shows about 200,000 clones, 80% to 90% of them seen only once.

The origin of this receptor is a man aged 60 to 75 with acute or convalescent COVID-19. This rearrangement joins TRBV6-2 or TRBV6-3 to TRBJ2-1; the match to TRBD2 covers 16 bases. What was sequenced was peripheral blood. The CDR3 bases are TGTGCCAGCAGTTACGCCCAGGGACTAGCGGGAGGGCCCTCCTACAATGAGCAGTTCTTC. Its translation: CASSYAQGLAGGPSYNEQFF.